These 12 T cell receptor beta chains were all obtained from the same sample, sequenced in a study of blood T cell repertoires in COVID-19. Sequencing was performed with immunoSEQ multiplex PCR; in TCRdb, only in-frame clones are kept and a portion is missing. The sample includes 120,000 to 150,000 clones, about 87% of them seen just once. What was sequenced was peripheral blood. The receptor set was obtained from a man aged 55 to 70 with active or convalescent COVID-19.

The V gene is TRBV7-9, the J gene TRBJ2-7; D may be TRBD2 (5 bases). The CDR3 consists of 12 residues. Trimming shortened V by 2 bases and J by 6 bases, and 8 bases separated the two germline ends. The germline V gene encodes CDR1 SEHNR and CDR2 FQNEAQ (reference sequence). Here the CDR3 DNA reads TGTGCCAGCAGCTTAAGAGAGGGCGAGCAGTACTTC. The encoded protein is CASSLREGEQYF.

V is TRBV27 and J is TRBJ1-5; the D is unclear. This CDR3 is 13 amino acids long. Deletions cut 5 bases from V and 7 bases from J, with 12 bases between. In germline, CDR1 is MNHEY, CDR2 SMNVEV (reference sequence). Here the CDR3 DNA reads TGTGCCAGCAGTCCGACGTGGGAGCAGCCCCAGCATTTT. Translation gives CASSPTWEQPQHF.

The chain recombines TRBV29-1 with TRBJ1-4; 9 nucleotides line up with TRBD1. V was pared by 7 bases and J by 7 bases, with 7 bases of the junction left unmatched. Per germline, CDR1 SQVTM and CDR2 ANQGSEA. The CDR3 runs to 13 residues. CDR3 sequence (DNA): TGCAGCGGCGGGACAGGGTTTTCTGAAAAACTGTTTTTT. It encodes CSGGTGFSEKLFF.

J is TRBJ2-7 and V is TRBV4-2, with 7 bases matching TRBD2. Germline assignment: CDR1 LGHNA and CDR2 YNFKEQ. This CDR3 contains 14 residues. J gave up 4 bases and V 4 bases, and 7 bases lay outside the gene matches. CDR3 region: CASSREGGAYEQYF. The CDR3 DNA reads as TGTGCCAGCAGCCGGGAGGGAGGGGCGTACGAGCAGTACTTC.

The chain joins TRBV14 to TRBJ2-1; D may be TRBD2 (6 bases). The ends were cut back, 1 base at V and 6 bases at J, with 10 bases in the middle. This CDR3 contains 14 residues. The germline CDR1 and CDR2 sequences are SGHDN and FVKESK. The CDR3 nucleotides read TGTGCCAGCAGCCAAGCCACCGGGGGCAATGAGCAGTTCTTC. Translating it yields CASSQATGGNEQFF. Together with reference TRBV14 and TRBJ2-1, the CDR3 gives the full variable domain: EAGVTQFPSHSVIEKGQTVTLRCDPISGHDNLYWYRRVMGKEIKFLLHFVKESKQDESGMPNNRFLAERTGGTYSTLKVQPAELEDSGVYFCASSQATGGNEQFFGPGTRLTVL.

The chain couples TRBV2 to TRBJ1-4; TRBD1 matches at 7 bases. The CDR3 has 12 amino acids. Germline CDR1 is SNHLY and CDR2 is FYNNEI. After removal of 10 bases from V and 3 bases from J, the junction contained 2 bases not matched to a gene. Here the CDR3 DNA reads TGTGCCATCGGGACAGCTAATGAAAAACTGTTTTTT. Amino acid sequence: CAIGTANEKLFF.

J is TRBJ2-1 and V is TRBV5-1; no clear D. CDR3 length equals 16 residues. Per the germline V gene, CDR1 is SGHRS and CDR2 is YFSETQ. The V gene lost 4 bases and the J gene lost 4 bases, with 18 bases spanning the gap. Here the CDR3 reads CASSHRRQTTYNEQFF. In DNA form, the CDR3 reads TGCGCCAGCAGCCACCGTCGGCAGACGACTTACAATGAGCAGTTCTTC.

The chain couples TRBV20-1 to TRBJ2-3, with unresolved D. The germline V gene has CDR1 DFQATT and CDR2 SNEGSKA (reference sequence). Trimming removed 3 bases at V and 3 bases at J, with 19 bases between. The CDR3 covers 16 residues. In DNA form, the CDR3 reads TGCAGTGCTAGTCCCTATCAGAGCGTTGCGACAGATACGCAGTATTTT. Translation gives CSASPYQSVATDTQYF.

The chain employs TRBV11-2 and TRBJ1-4; 9 nucleotides match TRBD1. Germline V CDR1 and CDR2: SGHAT, FQNNGV. The CDR3 totals 12 residues. Trimming took 9 bases from V and 8 from J; bases not matched to a gene: 4. The CDR3 is CASGTGLEKLFF. Here the CDR3 DNA reads TGTGCCAGTGGGACAGGGTTGGAAAAACTGTTTTTT.

The rearrangement joins TRBV9 to TRBJ1-2, with 7 bases fitting TRBD1. The CDR3 loop spans 15 amino acids. In germline, CDR1 is SGDLS, CDR2 YYNGEE. Trimming at V came to 3 bases and at J to 0 bases, leaving 5 bases not matched to a gene. This CDR3 is CASSATGATNYGYTF. CDR3 bases: TGTGCCAGCAGCGCAACAGGGGCTACTAACTATGGCTACACCTTC.

The chain is built from TRBV7-9 and TRBJ1-1; 7 bases are shared with TRBD1. Looked up from germline, CDR1 is SEHNR and CDR2 is FQNEAQ (reference sequence). The CDR3 spans 14 residues. V shed 0 bases, J shed 13 bases, and the junction held 11 bases outside the gene matches. CDR3 in DNA: TGTGCCAGCAGCTTAGCCCGGACGGCGCAGGGGGATTTCTTT. Its translation: CASSLARTAQGDFF.

The rearrangement uses TRBV19 and TRBJ2-1; a possible D gene is TRBD2 (5 bases). This CDR3 is built from 16 residues. The V end was cut by 5 bases, the J end by 1 base, with 15 bases between. Looked up from germline, CDR1 is LNHDA and CDR2 is SQIVND (reference sequence). CDR3 loop: CASSLTRISSYNEQFF. The CDR3 DNA is TGTGCCAGTAGTCTCACTAGAATCAGTTCCTACAATGAGCAGTTCTTC.